The 30 T cell receptor beta chains below were found in one sample sequenced in a study of T cells in Graves' hyperthyroidism and ophthalmopathy. The CDR3 regions of TCR beta were amplified from RNA transcripts. First-round RT-PCR with HTBI primers amplified the TCR CDR3 region. TCRdb processed the multiplex PCR reads anew with MiXCR; each CDR3 protein has one entry. Altogether around 300,000 distinct CDR3 sequences are present, roughly 15% being singletons, with the ten largest covering 6% to 8%. The material sequenced was blood. The receptors here all came from a woman under 40 with Graves' hyperthyroidism that later progressed to Graves' ophthalmopathy.

This clonotype was seen at least ten times. The rearrangement joins TRBV12-3 or TRBV12-4 to TRBJ2-7; D gene uncertain. V gave up 5 bases and J gave up 6 bases, with 20 bases separating them. CDR3 length: 15 residues. CDR3 sequence reads: CASSPQPSDAGEQYF. The CDR3 DNA is TGTGCCAGCAGTCCACAACCCTCTGACGCAGGCGAGCAGTACTTC.

This clonotype occurred many times. The rearrangement joins TRBV27 to TRBJ1-6; the D is unclear. Trimming took 6 bases from V and 9 from J, leaving 9 bases between them. This CDR3 is built from 12 residues. The V gene's germline CDR1 is MNHEY and CDR2 SMNVEV (reference sequence). CDR3 sequence: CASSRVGSPLHF. The CDR3 DNA is TGTGCCAGCAGCCGGGTCGGTTCACCCCTCCACTTT.

The J gene is TRBJ2-7, the V gene TRBV7-6; no reliable D call. The CDR3 extends over 12 amino acids. Deletions cut 5 bases from V and 5 bases from J, with 10 bases between. The V gene's germline CDR1 is SGHVS and CDR2 FNYEAQ. The CDR3 here is CASSPEGDEQYF. CDR3 DNA sequence: TGTGCCAGCAGCCCCGAAGGCGACGAGCAGTACTTC.

This clonotype was seen repeatedly, ten times or more. This rearrangement joins TRBV6-1 to TRBJ2-3; D is perhaps TRBD2 (6 bases). In germline, CDR1 is MNHNS, CDR2 SASEGT. V lost 0 bases and J 4 bases, leaving 11 bases between the germline ends. CDR3 length: 15 amino acids. CDR3 nucleotides: TGTGCCAGCAGTGAAGCTTCTGAGCGGGCAGATACGCAGTATTTT. It is translated as CASSEASERADTQYF.

The CDR3 region has the DNA TGTGCCAGCAGCTCTGGACTATTTGCCACAGATACGCAGTATTTT. This codes for CASSSGLFATDTQYF. V is TRBV7-6 and J is TRBJ2-3; a possible D gene is TRBD2 (6 bases). Germline CDR1 is SGHVS and CDR2 is FNYEAQ. The CDR3 has 15 residues. V shed 4 bases and J shed 2 bases, with 13 bases lying between them.

The rearrangement joins TRBV5-4 to TRBJ2-7; D might be TRBD1 (6 bases). CDR3 size: 15 residues. V was trimmed by 4 bases and J by 2 bases, leaving 16 bases between them. Germline assignment: CDR1 SGHNT and CDR2 YYREEE (reference sequence). CDR3 nucleotides: TGTGCCAGCAGCCCCCCCGGTAAGGGGGCCTACGAGCAGTACTTC. As protein: CASSPPGKGAYEQYF.

This clonotype came up a few times. This may come from a read error, since a much larger clone is one base off. The chain links TRBV10-3 to TRBJ2-1; D possibly matches TRBD1 or TRBD2 (5 bases each). The length of the CDR3 is 15 residues. CDR1 and CDR2 from the germline V gene are ENHRY and SYGVKD. Here the CDR3 DNA reads TGTGCCATCAGTAATCGGGACGGAACCTACAGTGAGCAGTTCTTC. Protein product: CAISNRDGTYSEQFF.

V is TRBV20-1 and J is TRBJ2-1; 9 positions agree with TRBD1. V shed 0 bases and J 1 base; nucleotides not matched to a gene: 16. Germline V gene lookup returns CDR1 DFQATT and CDR2 SNEGSKA (reference sequence). This CDR3 has 20 amino acids. The CDR3 loop reads CSARDPGTGRGIGSYNEQFF. As DNA, the CDR3 is TGCAGTGCTAGAGATCCCGGGACAGGGCGGGGGATTGGGTCCTACAATGAGCAGTTCTTC.

This rearrangement joins TRBV19 to TRBJ2-2; TRBD2 matches at 8 bases. Germline V lookup: CDR1 LNHDA, CDR2 SQIVND (reference sequence). J was trimmed by 5 bases and V by 8 bases; bases with no gene match: 7. This CDR3 contains 14 residues. This chain's CDR3 is CASRGASGTGELFF. CDR3 in DNA: TGTGCCAGTCGGGGAGCTAGCGGGACCGGGGAGCTGTTTTTT.

The chain uses TRBV14 and TRBJ1-3, with 7 bases aligning to TRBD1. The germline V gene has CDR1 SGHDN and CDR2 FVKESK. The length of the CDR3 is 15 residues. After removal of 5 bases from V and 0 bases from J, the junction contained 4 bases not matched to a gene. CDR3 in amino acids: CASSAPGGSGNTIYF. The DNA for the CDR3 is TGTGCCAGCAGCGCCCCAGGGGGCTCTGGAAACACCATATATTTT.

This clonotype appeared many times. The chain carries TRBV7-9 and TRBJ2-7; D unclear. The CDR3 sequence is 12 residues long. CDR1 is SEHNR, CDR2 FQNEAQ, per germline (reference sequence). V lost 5 bases and J 4 bases, leaving 9 bases between the germline ends. This chain's CDR3 is CASSGDQYEQYF. CDR3 nucleotides: TGTGCCAGCAGCGGAGATCAATACGAGCAGTACTTC.

This clonotype has a count of ten or more. The V gene is TRBV20-1, the J gene TRBJ2-7; 7 bases fit TRBD2. The CDR3 extends over 14 amino acids. Trimming took 5 bases from V and 2 from J; bases not matched to a gene: 9. The V gene's germline CDR1 is DFQATT and CDR2 SNEGSKA (reference sequence). The CDR3 loop reads CSASSGETTYEQYF. The CDR3 DNA reads as TGCAGTGCTTCAAGCGGGGAGACCACCTACGAGCAGTACTTC.

The J gene is TRBJ1-1, the V gene TRBV6-2 or TRBV6-3, with 8 positions matching TRBD1. The V segment lost 10 bases and the J segment 1 base; nucleotides outside the gene matches: 14. This CDR3 has 16 residues. Germline CDR1 reads MNHEY; CDR2 reads SVGEGT. The CDR3 loop reads CAITTPDRARNTEAFF. The CDR3 DNA follows: TGTGCCATCACAACGCCGGACAGGGCAAGGAACACTGAAGCTTTCTTT.

This clonotype showed up many times. The rearrangement uses TRBV28 and TRBJ1-1, with unresolved D. V was clipped by 7 bases and J by 0 bases, with 9 bases between them. This CDR3 region has 13 residues. The V gene's germline CDR1 is MDHEN and CDR2 SYDVKM. The CDR3 reads CASTPALNTEAFF. The CDR3, as DNA: TGTGCCAGCACCCCGGCTCTGAACACTGAAGCTTTCTTT.

This rearrangement joins TRBV19 to TRBJ2-7, with D perhaps being TRBD1 or TRBD2 (5 bases each). V lost 4 bases, J lost 2 bases, and 12 bases lay in between. CDR3 length equals 14 residues. Germline V gene lookup returns CDR1 LNHDA and CDR2 SQIVND (reference sequence). The CDR3 here is CASSNRDGTYEQYF. The CDR3 DNA is TGTGCCAGTAGTAACCGGGACGGAACCTACGAGCAGTACTTC.

This clonotype was seen many times. This chain joins TRBV5-8 and TRBJ2-7, with a possible D match to TRBD1 (6 bases). Germline lookup yields CDR1 SGHTS and CDR2 YDEGEE. The CDR3 has 14 amino acids. Trimming removed 5 bases from V and 6 bases from J, with 18 bases in between. The CDR3 nucleotides read TGTGCCAGCAGGAAGACAGGCGAGGGCCCCGAGCAGTACTTC. This translates into CASRKTGEGPEQYF.

This clonotype was detected a few times. The chain employs TRBV18 and TRBJ2-3; 7 bases map to TRBD2. CDR1 KGHSH and CDR2 LQKENI come from the germline V gene. The CDR3 extends over 15 amino acids. V shed 3 bases and J 4 bases; nucleotides not matched to a gene: 7. CDR3 in amino acids: CASSPGGSWADTQYF. The CDR3 region has the DNA TGTGCCAGCTCACCTGGCGGGAGCTGGGCAGATACGCAGTATTTT.

Notes on this clonotype: Since a much larger clone is just one base distant, this may be a read error. The CDR3 DNA is TGTGCCAGCAACCATGGTAGCAGCAGGCTGCATTTT. As protein: CASNHGSSRLHF. V gene TRBV6-2 or TRBV6-3 combines with J gene TRBJ1-5; no firm D call. The CDR3 is made up of 12 amino acids. CDR1 and CDR2 from the germline V gene are MNHEY and SVGEGT. The V end was cut by 7 bases, the J end by 15 bases, with 19 bases between.

Ten or more counts support this clonotype. The chain combines TRBV12-3 or TRBV12-4 with TRBJ1-2; no definite D call. The V and J ends lost 5 bases and 3 bases respectively, with 13 bases between them. The CDR3 has 14 residues. The CDR3 reads CASSPMISHYGYTF. The CDR3 nucleotides read TGTGCCAGCAGTCCTATGATATCTCACTATGGCTACACCTTC.

This clonotype was seen only a few times. V gene TRBV29-1 combines with J gene TRBJ2-3; TRBD2 might be the D (5 bases). Trimming took off 4 bases at V and 1 base at J, with 12 bases between the two ends. CDR1 is SQVTM, CDR2 ANQGSEA, per germline. This CDR3 comprises 14 residues. CDR3 in amino acids: CSVVNGERTDTQYF. Written as DNA, the CDR3 is TGCAGCGTTGTGAACGGGGAACGCACAGATACGCAGTATTTT.

This clonotype has ten or more counts. CDR3 nucleotide sequence: TGTGCCAGCAGCTTAGGGCTAGAAGTCTTCGATACGCAGTATTTT. The encoded protein is CASSLGLEVFDTQYF. The chain has TRBV7-8 and TRBJ2-3; no reliable D call. The CDR3 consists of 15 residues. In germline, CDR1 is SGHVS, CDR2 FQNEAQ. Trimming took off 1 base at V and 6 bases at J, with 14 bases between the two ends.

This chain joins TRBV9 and TRBJ2-1, with TRBD2 matching over 9 bases. The CDR3 is made up of 19 amino acids. The J segment lost 0 bases and the V segment lost 0 bases, leaving 10 bases of the junction unmatched. In germline, CDR1 is SGDLS, CDR2 YYNGEE. The CDR3 bases are TGTGCCAGCAGCGTAGGCGGGAGGGCCTTTTTCAGCTCCTACAATGAGCAGTTCTTC. As protein: CASSVGGRAFFSSYNEQFF.

This clonotype was picked up a small number of times. The chain joins TRBV27 to TRBJ2-7; a weak D match, TRBD1 (6 bases). The germline V gene encodes CDR1 MNHEY and CDR2 SMNVEV (reference sequence). The CDR3 contains 14 residues. Deletions cut 5 bases from V and 0 bases from J, with 11 bases between. DNA of the CDR3: TGTGCCAGCAGTCCGGGGACAATCTCCTACGAGCAGTACTTC. Translation gives CASSPGTISYEQYF.

As to this clonotype: A much bigger clone sits one base away, suggesting this may be a read error. The chain recombines TRBV7-2 with TRBJ1-2, with D possibly being TRBD1 (6 bases). The CDR3 runs 14 residues. Germline assignment: CDR1 SGHTA and CDR2 FQGNSA. V was cut by 5 bases and J by 7 bases, with 17 bases left in between. CDR3 region: CASSQMGGRGGYTF. In DNA, the CDR3 is TGTGCCAGCAGCCAGATGGGGGGGCGGGGTGGCTACACCTTC.

V is TRBV19 and J is TRBJ2-5; D gene uncertain. Trimming took 1 base from V and 2 from J, leaving 5 bases between them. CDR3 length equals 13 residues. CDR1 is LNHDA and CDR2 is SQIVND in the germline V gene (reference sequence). Here the CDR3 reads CASSIVGQETQYF. CDR3 bases: TGTGCCAGTAGTATAGTAGGGCAAGAGACCCAGTACTTC.

This clonotype showed up many times. The CDR3 DNA is TGTGCCAGCAGTAGGACAGGGATGTCCGAAAAACTGTTTTTT. Translated, it gives CASSRTGMSEKLFF. V usage is TRBV6-1 and J usage is TRBJ1-4, with 8 positions matching TRBD1. From germline, CDR1 is MNHNS and CDR2 SASEGT. V trimming: 5 bases; J trimming: 8 bases; junction bases outside the gene matches: 7. The CDR3 spans 14 residues.

This clonotype was counted only a few times. This may arise from a read error, as a much more abundant clone is one base away. The chain carries TRBV7-2 and TRBJ2-1; D is undetermined. This CDR3 contains 11 residues. In germline, CDR1 is SGHTA, CDR2 FQGNSA. CDR3 sequence (DNA): TGTGCCCGCAGTGAAACGATGAAGCAGTTCTTC. Protein: CARSETMKQFF.

This clonotype was counted many times. The chain carries TRBV28 and TRBJ2-1; 8 bases are a match to TRBD2. Per the germline V gene, CDR1 is MDHEN and CDR2 is SYDVKM. V dropped 5 bases and J dropped 7; count of bases not matched to a gene: 10. The CDR3 is 15 amino acids. CDR3 coding DNA: TGTGCCAGCAGTAGGTCAGCGGGAGTCATGAATGAGCAGTTCTTC. Translating it yields CASSRSAGVMNEQFF.

This clonotype was observed many times. CDR3 nucleotide sequence: TGTGCCACCAGTGAGACAGCAAACACCGGGGAGCTGTTTTTT. This translates into CATSETANTGELFF. This rearrangement joins TRBV24-1 to TRBJ2-2; D might be TRBD1 (5 bases). The germline V and J ends were trimmed by 4 bases and 2 bases, with 7 bases remaining between them. CDR3 length: 14 amino acids. Germline V gene data show CDR1 as KGHDR and CDR2 as SFDVKD.

Regarding this clonotype: The conserved closing phenylalanine or tryptophan is absent in this CDR3, likely reflecting a read error. This rearrangement joins TRBV27 to TRBJ2-1, with 9 bases that match TRBD1. Trimming took 7 bases from V and 8 from J; bases not matched to a gene: 12. The CDR3 is 15 amino acids. The germline gives CDR1 MNHEY, CDR2 SMNVEV (reference sequence). The CDR3 nucleotides read TGTGCCAGCACCCCGGGACAGGGTCTTGTCGATGAGCAGTTCCTC. Its translation: CASTPGQGLVDEQFL.